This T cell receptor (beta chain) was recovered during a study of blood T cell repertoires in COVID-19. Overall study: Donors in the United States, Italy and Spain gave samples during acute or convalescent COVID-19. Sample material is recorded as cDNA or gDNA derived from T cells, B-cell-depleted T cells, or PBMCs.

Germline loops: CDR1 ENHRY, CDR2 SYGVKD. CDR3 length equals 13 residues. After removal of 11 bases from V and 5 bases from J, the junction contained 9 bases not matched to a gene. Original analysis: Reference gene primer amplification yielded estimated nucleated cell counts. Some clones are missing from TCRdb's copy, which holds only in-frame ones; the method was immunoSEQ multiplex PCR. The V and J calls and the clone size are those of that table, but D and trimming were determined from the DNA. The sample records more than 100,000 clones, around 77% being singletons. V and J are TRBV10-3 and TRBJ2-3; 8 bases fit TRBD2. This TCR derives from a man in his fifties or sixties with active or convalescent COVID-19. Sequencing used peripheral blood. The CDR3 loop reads CAYNSGTEDTQYF. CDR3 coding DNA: TGTGCCTACAATAGCGGGACTGAAGATACGCAGTATTTT.